The 14 T cell receptor beta chains given below trace back to one sample, sequenced in a study of T-cell memory formation after mild COVID-19. TCRdb re-derived calls from the 5' RACE reads in MiXCR, one entry per CDR3 protein. This sample has around 340,000 distinct CDR3 sequences; around 15% occur once, and the top ten carry 22%. The source material was PBMCs or a T cell subset sorted from them (not recorded which). Receptors were obtained from a man younger than 35 who had mild COVID-19 (a few samples of this study predate the infection). Cell type and time point are not known.

This clonotype was seen a few times. The chain employs TRBV9 and TRBJ1-1, with a tentative D call TRBD1 (6 bases). The CDR3 has 15 residues. Germline V lookup: CDR1 SGDLS, CDR2 YYNGEE. The ends were cut back, 4 bases at V and 3 bases at J, with 16 bases in the middle. In DNA, the CDR3 is TGTGCCAGCAGCCCATTCGGGGGGCATCACACTGAAGCTTTCTTT. The encoded protein is CASSPFGGHHTEAFF.

Only a few counts were recorded for this clonotype. The V call is TRBV5-6, the J call TRBJ1-5; a possible D gene is TRBD1 (6 bases). The V end was cut by 7 bases, the J end by 7 bases, with 18 bases between. CDR3 size: 14 residues. CDR1 and CDR2 from the germline V gene are SGHDT and YYEEEE. CDR3 sequence: CASSFGGAGQPQHF. As DNA, the CDR3 is TGTGCCAGCTCATTCGGGGGCGCCGGGCAGCCCCAGCATTTT.

This clonotype was detected only a few times. The V and J genes are TRBV5-6 and TRBJ2-3, with D perhaps TRBD1 or TRBD2 (5 bases each). V shed 4 bases and J shed 4 bases, with 13 bases lying between them. CDR1 is SGHDT, CDR2 YYEEEE, per germline. The CDR3 has 14 amino acids. CDR3 sequence reads: CASSPGRAPDTQYF. CDR3 coding DNA: TGTGCCAGCAGCCCGGGACGGGCGCCAGATACGCAGTATTTT.

This clonotype was counted a few times. The J gene is TRBJ1-1, the V gene TRBV3-1; weak D call: TRBD1 (6 bases). V lost 6 bases and J 0 bases, leaving 14 bases between the germline ends. Germline assignment: CDR1 LGHDT and CDR2 YNNKEL (reference sequence). The CDR3 spans 15 residues. The CDR3 nucleotides read TGTGCCAGCAGACTTGGACAGACTATGAACACTGAAGCTTTCTTT. This gives the protein CASRLGQTMNTEAFF.

This clonotype was detected only a few times. The rearrangement uses TRBV5-6 and TRBJ2-1; D is perhaps TRBD1 (6 bases). V was cut by 4 bases and J by 2 bases, with 13 bases left in between. The CDR3 consists of 15 residues. Germline V gene sequence: CDR1 SGHDT, CDR2 YYEEEE. The CDR3 reads CASSQGHNPYNEQFF. The CDR3 bases are TGTGCCAGCAGCCAGGGACATAATCCCTACAATGAGCAGTTCTTC.

At least ten counts were recorded for this clonotype. This chain connects TRBV3-1 to TRBJ2-1; D is perhaps TRBD2 (6 bases). Germline CDR1 reads LGHDT; CDR2 reads YNNKEL (reference sequence). Trimming cost V 3 bases and J 0 bases, with 9 bases left between them. This CDR3 has 15 residues. CDR3: CASSQPRGSYNEQFF. CDR3 nucleotide sequence: TGTGCCAGCAGCCAGCCGCGGGGCTCCTACAATGAGCAGTTCTTC.

This clonotype came up a few times. The chain joins TRBV7-2 to TRBJ2-3, with 12 positions matching TRBD2. V gave up 3 bases and J gave up 4 bases; unmatched junction bases: 5. CDR1 is SGHTA, CDR2 FQGNSA, per germline. This CDR3 is 16 amino acids long. In DNA, the CDR3 is TGTGCCAGCAGCTTGTATCTAGCGGGGGGGCCAGATACGCAGTATTTT. The encoded protein is CASSLYLAGGPDTQYF.

This clonotype was seen only a few times. V and J are TRBV7-2 and TRBJ2-1; tentative D call: TRBD2 (5 bases). Deletions cut 5 bases from V and 3 bases from J, with 14 bases between. The CDR3 totals 15 residues. Germline loops: CDR1 SGHTA, CDR2 FQGNSA. CDR3 sequence: CASSPWGVGYNEQFF. CDR3 nucleotides: TGTGCCAGCAGCCCTTGGGGAGTTGGCTACAATGAGCAGTTCTTC.

The rearrangement links TRBV4-1 to TRBJ1-4, with D possibly TRBD1 on 5 matching bases. Germline CDR1 MGHRA, CDR2 YSYEKL. This CDR3 has 17 amino acids. The germline V and J ends were trimmed by 0 bases and 5 bases, with 16 bases remaining between them. The CDR3 protein is CASSQDIMGRENEKLFF. CDR3 in DNA: TGCGCCAGCAGCCAAGATATAATGGGGCGCGAGAATGAAAAACTGTTTTTT.

This clonotype came up a few times. The chain links TRBV7-8 to TRBJ2-2, with D possibly TRBD2 on 6 matching bases. Germline V gene sequence: CDR1 SGHVS, CDR2 FQNEAQ. The CDR3 spans 14 residues. With 5 bases removed from V and 4 bases from J, the gap between germline ends came to 11 bases. The chain's CDR3 is CASSPGLITGELFF. CDR3 nucleotides: TGTGCCAGCAGCCCTGGACTAATCACCGGGGAGCTGTTTTTT.

This clonotype was seen a handful of times. This chain joins TRBV6-5 and TRBJ1-6; maybe TRBD1 (5 bases). Germline assignment: CDR1 MNHEY and CDR2 SVGAGI. Trimming left V 8 bases short and J 9 bases short, with 26 bases between. This CDR3 has 17 amino acids. CDR3 region: CASSSPGRPYLISPLHF. The CDR3 bases are TGTGCCAGCTCTTCTCCGGGACGGCCTTATCTTATTTCACCCCTCCACTTT.

The rearrangement uses TRBV5-4 and TRBJ1-1; 7 nucleotides agree with TRBD1. Germline V CDR1 and CDR2: SGHNT, YYREEE (reference sequence). CDR3 size: 14 residues. V shed 4 bases, J shed 5 bases, and the junction held 8 bases outside the gene matches. The CDR3 region has the DNA TGTGCCAGCAGCGCGTCCCCAGGGGGAACTGAAGCTTTCTTT. Translating it yields CASSASPGGTEAFF. Using reference TRBV5-4 and TRBJ1-1 for the parts outside the CDR3, the full variable domain is ETGVTQSPTHLIKTRGQQVTLRCSSQSGHNTVSWYQQALGQGPQFIFQYYREEENGRGNFPPRFSGLQFPNYSSELNVNALELDDSALYLCASSASPGGTEAFFGQGTRLTVV.

The V gene is TRBV7-8, the J gene TRBJ2-5; TRBD2 is a possible D gene (7 bases). Looked up from germline, CDR1 is SGHVS and CDR2 is FQNEAQ. Trimming removed 4 bases from V and 9 bases from J, with 24 bases in between. This CDR3 comprises 16 residues. CDR3 region: CASSSARGGGAEAQYF. The CDR3 coding sequence is TGTGCCAGCAGCTCAGCCCGCGGGGGCGGAGCCGAGGCCCAGTACTTC.

There are a few counts of this clonotype. The chain carries TRBV4-2 and TRBJ1-3, with TRBD1 matching over 10 bases. CDR1 and CDR2 from the germline V gene are LGHNA and YNFKEQ. The CDR3 spans 17 residues. Trimming at V came to 4 bases and at J to 4 bases, leaving 10 bases not matched to a gene. The CDR3 sequence: CASSPGTGEARGNTIYF. The CDR3, as DNA: TGTGCCAGCAGCCCCGGGACAGGGGAAGCGCGGGGAAACACCATATATTTT.